This T cell receptor (beta chain) stems from a study of CD8 T cells in Susac syndrome. The authors carried out high-throughput sequencing of TCR beta. They applied it to CD8+ and CD4+ T cells obtained from blood. The authors reverse transcribed 0.5 to 1 ug RNA with random hexamers. MiXCR, run by TCRdb on the immunoSEQ multiplex PCR reads, gives a single entry per CDR3 protein. Of roughly 330,000 distinct CDR3 sequences listed, under 95% are singletons. The sequencing sample was made of CD4+ T cells from PBMCs. This clonotype was obtained from a human donor with multiple sclerosis.

CDR3 nucleotide sequence: TGTGCCTGGCGCGGGCCGGGCACAGATACGCAGTATTTT. Protein: CAWRGPGTDTQYF. The genes are TRBV30 and TRBJ2-3, with a weak D call TRBD2 (5 bases). The CDR3 has 13 residues. Trimming left V 5 bases short and J 1 base short, with 10 bases between. CDR1 GTSNPN and CDR2 SVGIG come from the germline V gene (reference sequence).